The 10 T cell receptor beta chains given below trace back to one sample, sequenced in a study of T cells after yellow fever vaccination. TCRdb processed the 5' RACE reads anew with MiXCR; each CDR3 protein has one entry. Of about 300,000 distinct CDR3 sequences listed, under 9% are singletons. The source was CD4+ T cells sorted from PBMCs, collected 5 days after the yellow fever booster vaccination. These receptors all stem from a man aged 18 to 35 who received the YFV17D yellow fever vaccine.

At least ten counts were recorded for this clonotype. The chain joins TRBV7-9 to TRBJ2-3; no clear D gene. Germline V lookup: CDR1 SEHNR, CDR2 FQNEAQ (reference sequence). V was clipped by 1 base and J by 8 bases, with 7 bases between them. The CDR3 is 12 amino acids. CDR3 sequence: CASSLGGGTQYF. CDR3 nucleotide sequence: TGTGCCAGCAGCTTAGGGGGTGGTACGCAGTATTTT.

Many counts were recorded for this clonotype. This rearrangement joins TRBV7-6 to TRBJ2-3, with 9 bases aligning to TRBD2. From germline, CDR1 is SGHVS and CDR2 FNYEAQ. Trimming cost V 2 bases and J 3 bases; bases outside gene matches: 9. This CDR3 region has 17 residues. CDR3 sequence: CASSLPLAGLNTDTQYF. Written as DNA, the CDR3 is TGTGCCAGCAGCTTACCTCTAGCGGGGTTAAATACAGATACGCAGTATTTT.

This clonotype was observed a handful of times. This rearrangement joins TRBV7-9 to TRBJ1-2; TRBD1 matches at 11 bases. Germline V lookup: CDR1 SEHNR, CDR2 FQNEAQ (reference sequence). The CDR3 has 16 residues. V lost 4 bases, J lost 4 bases, and 8 bases stayed unmatched. CDR3 in amino acids: CASSSRTGGDSYGYTF. CDR3 bases: TGTGCCAGCAGCTCTAGGACAGGGGGCGATTCCTATGGCTACACCTTC.

This clonotype was seen more than once but under ten times. This chain connects TRBV3-1 to TRBJ2-1, with D maybe TRBD2 (6 bases). Germline CDR1 and CDR2: LGHDT and YNNKEL (reference sequence). This CDR3 spans 14 amino acids. V lost 7 bases and J 0 bases, leaving 10 bases between the germline ends. The DNA of the CDR3 is TGTGCCAGCACCGGGACTGGCTCCTACAATGAGCAGTTCTTC. It translates to CASTGTGSYNEQFF.

The sample holds a few counts of this clonotype. This rearrangement joins TRBV6-1 to TRBJ1-1; maybe TRBD1 (5 bases). The V and J ends lost 1 base and 0 bases respectively, with 15 bases between them. CDR1 is MNHNS and CDR2 is SASEGT in the germline V gene. The CDR3 is 17 residues long. CDR3: CASSEGLGEGMNTEAFF. As DNA, the CDR3 is TGTGCCAGCAGTGAAGGTCTAGGGGAGGGGATGAACACTGAAGCTTTCTTT.

J is TRBJ2-2 and V is TRBV9; 10 bases are a match to TRBD2. There are 16 residues in the CDR3. Germline V gene sequence: CDR1 SGDLS, CDR2 YYNGEE. V lost 3 bases to trimming and J lost 1 base; unmatched junction nucleotides: 3. The CDR3 loop reads CASSDRLAGNTGELFF. Here the CDR3 DNA reads TGTGCCAGCAGCGATCGACTAGCGGGGAACACCGGGGAGCTGTTTTTT.

This clonotype occurred a few times. V usage is TRBV6-6 and J usage is TRBJ2-7; 12 nucleotides agree with TRBD2. The V gene's germline CDR1 is MNHNY and CDR2 SVGAGI (reference sequence). The CDR3 extends over 15 amino acids. V trimming: 5 bases; J trimming: 5 bases; junction bases outside the gene matches: 7. The CDR3 is CASSSLAGGIHEQYF. The CDR3 coding sequence is TGTGCCAGCAGTAGTCTAGCGGGGGGGATCCACGAGCAGTACTTC.

This clonotype has just a few counts. The V call is TRBV12-3 or TRBV12-4, the J call TRBJ2-3; the match to TRBD2 covers 10 bases. The CDR3 totals 12 residues. V gave up 7 bases and J gave up 9 bases; unmatched junction bases: 4. CDR3 amino acids: CASTIAGGTQYF. The DNA of the CDR3 is TGTGCCAGCACCATAGCGGGGGGAACGCAGTATTTT.

This clonotype was seen only a few times. This likely comes from a read error, as the CDR3 has no conserved phenylalanine or tryptophan at its end. The DNA is left out, because the CDR3 cannot be placed on it with certainty; the CDR3 is given as TCRdb lists it. The V call is TRBV5-8, the J call TRBJ1-1; TRBD1 is the table's D call, not checked against the DNA. In germline, CDR1 is SGHTS, CDR2 YDEGEE. The CDR3 totals 11 residues, both ends included. The CDR3 sequence: CASSLPWASDI.

This clonotype was picked up many times. V gene TRBV5-4 combines with J gene TRBJ2-1; TRBD2 matches at 14 bases. J gave up 6 bases and V 3 bases, and 14 bases lay outside the gene matches. The germline gives CDR1 SGHNT, CDR2 YYREEE (reference sequence). The CDR3 totals 19 residues. This CDR3 reads CASSSGTSGGSPRVNEQFF. CDR3 DNA: TGTGCCAGCAGCTCTGGGACTAGCGGGGGATCTCCCCGGGTCAATGAGCAGTTCTTC.